The 26 T cell receptor beta chains listed next were all sequenced from one sample in a study of cytomegalovirus exposure and HLA in healthy donors. The table came from immunoSEQ multiplex PCR; TCRdb's copy has only in-frame clones and leaves some out. The table has tens of thousands of clones, 96% seen once. Material for sequencing was PBMCs. All receptors derive from a man between 18 and 29 years old in good health and CMV-seronegative.

As for this clone: The junction shows a germline mismatch at one end, possibly a read error. This rearrangement joins TRBV30 to TRBJ2-7, with TRBD1 identical over 7 bases. This CDR3 is 11 amino acids long. Germline V gene data show CDR1 as GTSNPN and CDR2 as SVGIG (reference sequence). CDR3 protein: CAWTQGGPAFF. For the CDR3, the DNA is TGTGCCTGGACCCAAGGGGGCCCGGCGTTCTTC.

As to this clone: At one end, the junction sequence differs from germline, possibly due to a read error. The chain uses TRBV7-7 and TRBJ1-1; 10 bases fit TRBD1. Looked up from germline, CDR1 is SSHAT and CDR2 is FNYEAQ (reference sequence). CDR3 length: 16 amino acids. The CDR3 reads CASSLAGQGVNTEAFF. CDR3 DNA: TGTGCTAGCAGCTTAGCCGGACAGGGGGTGAACACTGAAGCTTTCTTT.

The V and J genes are TRBV9 and TRBJ2-2; 7 nucleotides match TRBD1. CDR3 size: 16 residues. The junction had 13 bases not matched to a gene; V was cut back by 4 bases and J by 7 bases. Germline V gives CDR1 SGDLS, CDR2 YYNGEE. DNA of the CDR3: TGTGCCAGCAGCCCGAGAAGGGGGCTTGGTTACGGGGAGCTGTTTTTT. Translating it yields CASSPRRGLGYGELFF.

The V gene is TRBV7-8, the J gene TRBJ2-1; 8 bases are a match to TRBD1. The germline gives CDR1 SGHVS, CDR2 FQNEAQ. CDR3 size: 13 residues. V lost 8 bases to trimming and J lost 6 bases; unmatched junction nucleotides: 6. CDR3 in amino acids: CASRGQGFNEQFF. The CDR3 coding sequence is TGTGCCAGCCGCGGACAGGGTTTCAATGAGCAGTTCTTC.

This chain joins TRBV20-1 and TRBJ1-4; D may be TRBD1 (6 bases). V was shortened by 5 bases and J by 8 bases, with 9 bases between the two germline ends. The CDR3 runs 11 residues. Per germline, CDR1 DFQATT and CDR2 SNEGSKA (reference sequence). In DNA form, the CDR3 reads TGCAGTGCTTACAGGGACGAAAAACTGTTTTTT. This codes for CSAYRDEKLFF.

The V call is TRBV6-1, the J call TRBJ1-2, with 7 bases that match TRBD1. The germline gives CDR1 MNHNS, CDR2 SASEGT. V shed 3 bases and J 4 bases; nucleotides not matched to a gene: 5. The CDR3 sequence is 14 residues long. For the CDR3, the DNA is TGTGCCAGCAGTGAGACAGGGATTGCCTATGGCTACACCTTC. It codes for CASSETGIAYGYTF.

In DNA form, the CDR3 reads TGTGCCAGCAGCCCCGACAGGGTTGGTGGCTACACCTTC. Translated: CASSPDRVGGYTF. The chain is built from TRBV7-8 and TRBJ1-2, with 7 bases aligning to TRBD1. The CDR3 has 13 residues. Germline V gene sequence: CDR1 SGHVS, CDR2 FQNEAQ. Trimming removed 5 bases from V and 7 bases from J; junction bases left unmatched: 7.

The sample holds one count of this clone. The rearrangement uses TRBV28 and TRBJ1-4; D gene ambiguous. Trimming cost V 6 bases and J 0 bases, with 11 bases left between them. Germline-derived CDR1 and CDR2 are MDHEN and SYDVKM. CDR3 length: 15 amino acids. Here the CDR3 DNA reads TGTGCCAGCAGAGCGAGGTGGACAACTAATGAAAAACTGTTTTTT. It specifies CASRARWTTNEKLFF.

The chain uses TRBV19 and TRBJ2-7; 9 bases line up with TRBD1. Losses at the gene ends were 1 base for V and 4 bases for J; bases not matched to a gene: 5. The CDR3 covers 15 residues. Germline CDR1 reads LNHDA; CDR2 reads SQIVND (reference sequence). The CDR3 DNA reads TGTGCCAGTAGTATAGCCCGGGACAGGGATTACGAGCAGTACTTC. Translation: CASSIARDRDYEQYF.

This chain uses TRBV15 with TRBJ2-1, with D possibly TRBD2 on 6 matching bases. The CDR3 length is 14 residues. V was shortened by 4 bases and J by 10 bases, with 17 bases between the two germline ends. Germline V gene sequence: CDR1 LNHNV, CDR2 YYDKDF (reference sequence). The CDR3 sequence: CATSTTGVHWEQFF. The CDR3 DNA reads TGTGCCACCAGCACAACGGGAGTTCATTGGGAGCAGTTCTTC.

This chain links TRBV5-1 with TRBJ2-7, with 10 bases that match TRBD1. The CDR3 runs to 13 residues. J lost 7 bases, V lost 7 bases, and 8 bases had no gene match. Germline-derived CDR1 and CDR2 are SGHRS and YFSETQ. As DNA, the CDR3 is TGCGCCAGCGGCGGACAGGGGGAGGGAGAGCAGTACTTC. This translates into CASGGQGEGEQYF.

V usage is TRBV11-3 and J usage is TRBJ1-1; D is uncertain. V lost 1 base to trimming and J lost 3 bases, with 12 bases between them. Germline loops: CDR1 SGHNT, CDR2 YENEEA. This CDR3 contains 15 residues. The CDR3 sequence is CASSLGSWRDTEAFF. The CDR3 DNA reads as TGTGCCAGCAGCTTAGGGAGCTGGAGGGACACTGAAGCTTTCTTT. Variable domain in full (rest from reference TRBV11-3 and TRBJ1-1): EAGVVQSPRYKIIEKKQPVAFWCNPISGHNTLYWYLQNLGQGPELLIRYENEEAVDDSQLPKDRFSAERLKGVDSTLKIQPAELGDSAVYLCASSLGSWRDTEAFFGQGTRLTVV.

V gene TRBV14 combines with J gene TRBJ2-1; D call uncertain. CDR3 length equals 17 residues. V lost 2 bases and J lost 0, with 14 bases in between. The germline V gene has CDR1 SGHDN and CDR2 FVKESK. The CDR3 coding sequence is TGTGCCAGCAGCCAAACCGGGTCGGGTTTCTCCTACAATGAGCAGTTCTTC. Protein product: CASSQTGSGFSYNEQFF.

V is TRBV5-8 and J is TRBJ1-1, with 8 bases that match TRBD1. The trim removed 4 bases at V and 8 bases at J, leaving 7 bases unmatched. The CDR3 contains 13 residues. CDR1 and CDR2 from the germline V gene are SGHTS and YDEGEE. The CDR3: CASSQDRDREAFF. In DNA, the CDR3 is TGTGCCAGCAGCCAGGACCGGGACAGGGAAGCTTTCTTT.

The rearrangement uses TRBV11-2 and TRBJ2-1; weak D call: TRBD1 (5 bases). The length of the CDR3 is 14 residues. The ends were cut back, 2 bases at V and 9 bases at J, with 14 bases in the middle. Germline V gene data show CDR1 as SGHAT and CDR2 as FQNNGV. In nucleotides, the CDR3 is TGTGCCAGCAGCTTACCCGCAGGGAACGGTGAGCAGTTCTTC. This sequence encodes CASSLPAGNGEQFF.

The chain recombines TRBV2 with TRBJ2-1; 10 bases align to TRBD1. The CDR3 is 15 residues long. V shed 3 bases, J shed 3 bases, and the junction held 2 bases outside the gene matches. Germline V lookup: CDR1 SNHLY, CDR2 FYNNEI. The CDR3 DNA sequence: TGTGCCAGCAGTGACTGGGACAGGGGCTACAATGAGCAGTTCTTC. Its protein product is CASSDWDRGYNEQFF.

This sequence joins TRBV9 and TRBJ2-1, with D maybe TRBD2 (5 bases). The CDR3 loop spans 13 amino acids. The germline V gene has CDR1 SGDLS and CDR2 YYNGEE. The V end lost 0 bases, the J end lost 9 bases, and 10 bases lay between the germline ends. The CDR3 protein is CASSVAGVAEQFF. As DNA, the CDR3 is TGTGCCAGCAGCGTAGCCGGGGTGGCTGAGCAGTTCTTC.

This chain's CDR3 is CASSSDSGSSYNEQFF. The CDR3 DNA reads TGTGCCAGCAGCTCCGACAGCGGGAGCTCCTACAATGAGCAGTTCTTC. This chain connects TRBV11-2 to TRBJ2-1; 8 nucleotides agree with TRBD2. Germline CDR1 and CDR2: SGHAT and FQNNGV. This CDR3 is 16 amino acids long. V was pared by 4 bases and J by 0 bases, with 5 bases of the junction left unmatched.

J is TRBJ2-3 and V is TRBV19; 7 bases map to TRBD1. Germline CDR1 and CDR2: LNHDA and SQIVND (reference sequence). Losses at the gene ends were 5 bases for V and 2 bases for J; bases not matched to a gene: 13. The CDR3 sequence is 17 residues long. The DNA for the CDR3 is TGTGCCAGTAGTGACGGGGTTATGGGGACAGCCACAGATACGCAGTATTTT. It specifies CASSDGVMGTATDTQYF.

The V call is TRBV18, the J call TRBJ1-4; possible D gene TRBD1, 6 bases. This CDR3 comprises 17 residues. CDR1 and CDR2 from the germline V gene are KGHSH and LQKENI. The V end was cut by 1 base, the J end by 3 bases, with 15 bases between. The CDR3 DNA is TGTGCCAGCTCACCACGGGACCAAAAGGGGGCTAATGAAAAACTGTTTTTT. Encoded protein: CASSPRDQKGANEKLFF.

This chain links TRBV6-5 with TRBJ1-1; D might be TRBD1 (6 bases). Germline lookup yields CDR1 MNHEY and CDR2 SVGAGI. V was cut by 1 base and J by 1 base, with 7 bases left in between. This CDR3 region has 14 residues. In DNA, the CDR3 is TGTGCCAGCAGTTACTACAGGGAGAACACTGAAGCTTTCTTT. Translating it yields CASSYYRENTEAFF.

In its sample, this clone was seen once. The V gene is TRBV6-6, the J gene TRBJ1-1; the match to TRBD1 covers 10 bases. V lost 3 bases, J lost 4 bases, and 5 bases stayed unmatched. Looked up from germline, CDR1 is MNHNY and CDR2 is SVGAGI (reference sequence). CDR3 length: 15 residues. CDR3 in DNA: TGTGCCAGCAGTTATGGACAGGGGGTATCCACTGAAGCTTTCTTT. Protein sequence: CASSYGQGVSTEAFF.

V usage is TRBV18 and J usage is TRBJ2-1; 9 nucleotides match TRBD1. The length of the CDR3 is 15 residues. V lost 4 bases, J lost 3 bases, and 4 bases stayed unmatched. Germline V gives CDR1 KGHSH, CDR2 LQKENI. In nucleotides, the CDR3 is TGTGCCAGCTCACGTCCGGGACAGGGCTACAATGAGCAGTTCTTC. Its protein is CASSRPGQGYNEQFF.

The chain employs TRBV7-9 and TRBJ2-1, with 11 bases that match TRBD2. With V trimmed by 2 bases and J by 7 bases, 7 bases remained unmatched. This CDR3 region has 16 residues. Germline CDR1 SEHNR, CDR2 FQNEAQ (reference sequence). DNA of the CDR3: TGTGCCAGCAGCTTATCTGCTAGCGGGAGGTTAAATGAGCAGTTCTTC. Translated, it gives CASSLSASGRLNEQFF.

The CDR3 sequence: CASSNRQGLVVTGELFF. The CDR3 DNA reads TGTGCCAGCAGCAACAGACAGGGGCTCGTTGTGACCGGGGAGCTGTTTTTT. The rearrangement uses TRBV7-8 and TRBJ2-2, with 8 nucleotides matching TRBD1. With V trimmed by 5 bases and J by 5 bases, 13 bases remained unmatched. The CDR3 has 17 residues. The germline V gene has CDR1 SGHVS and CDR2 FQNEAQ. The whole variable domain, remainder taken from reference TRBV7-8 and TRBJ2-2, is GAGVSQSPRYKVAKRGQDVALRCDPISGHVSLFWYQQALGQGPEFLTYFQNEAQLDKSGLPSDRFFAERPEGSVSTLKIQRTQQEDSAVYLCASSNRQGLVVTGELFFGEGSRLTVL.

This clone was seen a single time. The chain joins TRBV28 to TRBJ1-2, with 7 bases that match TRBD1. The CDR3 loop spans 17 amino acids. The germline V gene has CDR1 MDHEN and CDR2 SYDVKM. As DNA, the CDR3 is TGTGCTATACTCCCTTTTACGCAAGGGACAGCCTCTTCTGGCTACACCTTC. Amino acid sequence: CAILPFTQGTASSGYTF.